This TCR beta chain was captured in a study of blood T cell repertoires in COVID-19. Study-level background: Samples taken during acute and convalescent COVID-19 were collected in the United States, Italy and Spain. Sources were T cells, B-cell-depleted T cells, or PBMCs; the material itself was cDNA or gDNA.

Original analysis: The authors estimated nucleated cell counts from reference gene primer amplification. Sequencing used immunoSEQ multiplex PCR; TCRdb keeps in-frame clones, though not all of them. The V and J calls and clone size come from that table; D and trimming were worked out from the DNA. The sample holds 90,000 to 130,000 clones; about 90% are singletons and the top ten take under 3%. CDR3 length: 13 residues. Trimming cost V 5 bases and J 4 bases, with 12 bases left between them. Germline V CDR1 and CDR2: SQVTM, ANQGSEA. The sample comprised peripheral blood. The source is a human donor in a cohort sampled during active COVID-19. The V gene is TRBV29-1, the J gene TRBJ1-3; perhaps TRBD1 as D (6 bases). The CDR3 sequence: CSVIEGGGNTIYF. The DNA of the CDR3 is TGCAGCGTTATAGAGGGGGGGGGAAACACCATATATTTT.